These T cell receptor beta chains were read from a single sample in a study of CD8 T cells in Susac syndrome. Each CDR3 protein is one row after TCRdb ran MiXCR on the immunoSEQ multiplex PCR reads. The table has 120,000 or so distinct CDR3 sequences, roughly 94% seen once. Input material: CD4+ T cells from PBMCs. Every receptor here comes from a human donor with multiple sclerosis. CDR3s include the opening cysteine and the closing phenylalanine or tryptophan. A D gene is named only where the DNA matches it firmly. Clone size is given for some rows only: seen once, a few or many times, or a class if the clone is expanded.

j_gene | v_gene | abundance | d_gene | CDR3aa | CDR3nt
TRBJ1-1 | TRBV20-1 | . | TRBD1 | CSARVGTTGSTEAFF | TGCAGTGCTAGGGTTGGGACGACAGGGTCCACTGAAGCTTTCTTT
TRBJ2-2 | TRBV29-1 | . | . | CSVEPPNTGELFF | TGCAGCGTTGAGCCCCCGAACACCGGGGAGCTGTTTTTT
TRBJ2-5 | TRBV15 | . | . | CATRGVRETQYF | TGTGCCACCCGAGGGGTCCGCGAGACCCAGTACTTC
TRBJ2-3 | TRBV11-2 | . | . | CASSSRQVGDTQYF | TGTGCCAGCAGCTCCAGACAGGTCGGGGATACGCAGTATTTT
TRBJ1-6 | TRBV20-1 | . | . | CSARERPNSPLHF | TGCAGTGCTAGAGAACGGCCCAATTCACCCCTCCACTTT
TRBJ1-1 | TRBV2 | . | . | CASSERAGQGTEAFF | TGTGCCAGCAGTGAAAGGGCGGGGCAGGGCACTGAAGCTTTCTTT
TRBJ2-6 | TRBV6-1 | . | TRBD1 | CASSPNFRDSFLMANVLTF | TGTGCCAGCAGTCCGAACTTCCGGGACAGTTTCCTAATGGCCAACGTCCTGACTTTC
TRBJ2-5 | TRBV3-1 | . | . | CASSPWGAQETQYF | TGTGCCAGCAGCCCTTGGGGGGCCCAAGAGACCCAGTACTTC
TRBJ2-7 | TRBV12-3/TRBV12-4 | . | . | CASSFDRGGKYF | TGTGCCAGCAGTTTCGACCGGGGAGGAAAGTACTTC
TRBJ1-2 | TRBV29-1 | . | TRBD1 | CSVGGTGGDGEGYTF | TGCAGCGTTGGGGGGACAGGGGGCGATGGGGAGGGCTACACCTTC
TRBJ1-1 | TRBV18 | once | . | CASSPPHTRNTEAFF | TGTGCCAGCTCACCACCCCACACACGGAACACTGAAGCTTTCTTT
TRBJ1-5 | TRBV13 | . | . | CASSLGEGPYQPQHF | TGTGCCAGCAGCTTAGGAGAGGGACCATATCAGCCCCAGCATTTT